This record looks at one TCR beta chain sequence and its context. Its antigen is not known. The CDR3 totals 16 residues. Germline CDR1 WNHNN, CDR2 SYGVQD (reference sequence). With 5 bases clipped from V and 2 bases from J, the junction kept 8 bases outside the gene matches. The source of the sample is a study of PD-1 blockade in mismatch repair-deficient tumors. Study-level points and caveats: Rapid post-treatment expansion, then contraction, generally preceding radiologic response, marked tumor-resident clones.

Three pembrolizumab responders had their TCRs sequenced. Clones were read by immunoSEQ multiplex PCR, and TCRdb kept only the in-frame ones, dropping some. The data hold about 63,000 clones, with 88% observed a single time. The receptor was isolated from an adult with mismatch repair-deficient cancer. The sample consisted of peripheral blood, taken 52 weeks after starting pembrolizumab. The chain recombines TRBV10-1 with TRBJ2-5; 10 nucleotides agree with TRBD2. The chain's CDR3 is CASSSGRATRQETQYF. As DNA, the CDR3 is TGCGCCAGCAGTAGCGGGAGGGCCACTCGTCAAGAGACCCAGTACTTC.